This note documents a single T cell receptor (beta chain) sequence. Antigen: not known. TCRdb processed the 5' RACE reads anew with MiXCR; each CDR3 protein has one entry. The sample has about 29,000 distinct CDR3 sequences; about 5% are singletons. This sample is drawn from a study of early T cells in non-severe SARS-CoV-2 infection. Study-wide results and limits: Database matching using VDJdb favored anti-spike CD8 responses, with private and CD4 specificities left missing.

The ends lost 4 bases at V and 7 bases at J; junction bases unmatched: 18. The CDR3 extends over 18 amino acids. Germline CDR1 and CDR2: LGHNA and YSLEER. This sequence joins TRBV4-3 and TRBJ2-5, with 10 bases aligning to TRBD2. The sequence derives from an adult who was a healthcare worker with PCR-confirmed SARS-CoV-2 infection or an uninfected control (not recorded which). Sample: whole blood. In DNA form, the CDR3 reads TGCGCCAGCAGCCCAAGACTTCTCCTAGCGGGAGAAGGCGGGACCCAGTACTTC. This gives the protein CASSPRLLLAGEGGTQYF.